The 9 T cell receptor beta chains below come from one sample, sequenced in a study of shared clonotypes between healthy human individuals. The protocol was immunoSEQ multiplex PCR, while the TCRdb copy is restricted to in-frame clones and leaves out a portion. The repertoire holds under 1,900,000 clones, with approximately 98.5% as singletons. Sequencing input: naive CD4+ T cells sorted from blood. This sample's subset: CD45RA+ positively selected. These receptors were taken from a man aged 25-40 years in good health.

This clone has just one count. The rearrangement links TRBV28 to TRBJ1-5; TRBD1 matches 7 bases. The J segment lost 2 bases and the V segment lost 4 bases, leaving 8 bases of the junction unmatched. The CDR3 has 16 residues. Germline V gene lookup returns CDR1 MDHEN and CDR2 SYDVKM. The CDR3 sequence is CASSSRAQGGNQPQHF. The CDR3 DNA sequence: TGTGCCAGCAGTTCGAGGGCCCAGGGGGGCAATCAGCCCCAGCATTTT.

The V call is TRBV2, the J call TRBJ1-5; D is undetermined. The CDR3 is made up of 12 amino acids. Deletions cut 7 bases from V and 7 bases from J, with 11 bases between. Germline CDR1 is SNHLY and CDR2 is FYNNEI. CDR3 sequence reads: CASKDDKQPQHF. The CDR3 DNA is TGTGCCAGCAAGGACGATAAGCAGCCCCAGCATTTT.

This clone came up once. Written as DNA, the CDR3 is TGTGCCAGCAGCCGAGAAGCAGGTTTCACGAGCACAGATACGCAGTATTTT. It encodes CASSREAGFTSTDTQYF. V usage is TRBV5-4 and J usage is TRBJ2-3; D is undetermined. The CDR3 is 17 residues long. Trimming took off 4 bases at V and 0 bases at J, with 18 bases between the two ends. CDR1 and CDR2 (germline): SGHNT, YYREEE (reference sequence).

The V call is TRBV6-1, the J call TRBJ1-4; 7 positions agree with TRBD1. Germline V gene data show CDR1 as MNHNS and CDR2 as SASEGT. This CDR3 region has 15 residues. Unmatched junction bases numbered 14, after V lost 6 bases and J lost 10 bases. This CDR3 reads CASSAIDRASGKLFF. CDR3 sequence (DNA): TGTGCCAGCAGCGCTATCGACAGGGCTTCCGGAAAACTGTTTTTT.

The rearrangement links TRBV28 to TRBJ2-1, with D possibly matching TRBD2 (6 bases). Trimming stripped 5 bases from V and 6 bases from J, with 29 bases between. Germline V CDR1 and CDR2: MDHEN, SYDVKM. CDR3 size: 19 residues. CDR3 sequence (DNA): TGTGCCAGCAGTCCCACGCCCGGGGGATTGGGACGGGCAATCAATGAGCAGTTCTTC. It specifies CASSPTPGGLGRAINEQFF.

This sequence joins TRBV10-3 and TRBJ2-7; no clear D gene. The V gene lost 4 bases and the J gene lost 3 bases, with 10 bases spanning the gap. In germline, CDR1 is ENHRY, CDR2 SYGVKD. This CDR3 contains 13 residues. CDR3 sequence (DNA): TGTGCCATCAGTGTTCCAGCTAACTACGAGCAGTACTTC. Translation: CAISVPANYEQYF.

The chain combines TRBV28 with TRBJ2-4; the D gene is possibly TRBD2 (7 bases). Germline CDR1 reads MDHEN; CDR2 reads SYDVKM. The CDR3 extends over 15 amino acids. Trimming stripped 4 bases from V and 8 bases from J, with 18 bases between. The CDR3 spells CASSSPRGGLDIQYF. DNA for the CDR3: TGTGCCAGCAGTTCCCCGAGGGGGGGTTTGGACATTCAGTACTTC.

For the CDR3, the DNA is TGTGCCAGCAGTAAATATCAGGGAATGGAGGCTTTCTTT. As protein: CASSKYQGMEAFF. This chain joins TRBV27 and TRBJ1-1; a weak D match, TRBD1 (5 bases). Germline V gene lookup returns CDR1 MNHEY and CDR2 SMNVEV (reference sequence). V lost 5 bases, J lost 11 bases, and 18 bases lay in between. The CDR3 is 13 residues long.

CDR3 region: CASSPPWGLAGGGHEQFF. The DNA of the CDR3 is TGTGCCAGCTCACCACCGTGGGGACTAGCGGGAGGTGGCCATGAGCAGTTCTTC. V usage is TRBV18 and J usage is TRBJ2-1; 15 nucleotides match TRBD2. There are 18 residues in the CDR3. Unmatched junction bases numbered 8, after V lost 0 bases and J lost 8 bases. The germline V gene has CDR1 KGHSH and CDR2 LQKENI.